The T cell receptor (beta chain) described here comes from a study of blood T cells in healthy people across ages. Study findings and constraints: The CMV status of each donor remained undetermined, and this could have confounded shifts in expanded clonotypes. The fall in TCR beta diversity per million T cells was roughly linear with age.

For every donor, a draw yielded approximately 9.8 milliliters of peripheral blood. This clonotype occurred many times. Its antigen remains unknown. The V end lost 4 bases, the J end lost 0 bases, and 10 bases lay between the germline ends. Germline values: CDR1 SGHNT, CDR2 YENEEA. This CDR3 region has 15 residues. Combining a sample-barcoded 5' primer with a J-beta primer mix, a second PCR ran for about 6 to 12 cycles. TCRdb recomputed calls from the 5' RACE reads with MiXCR, one row per CDR3 protein. The sample yields more than 800,000 distinct CDR3 sequences, around 28% seen once. The TCR comes from a woman of 80 years or more in good health. V and J are TRBV11-3 and TRBJ2-1, with D perhaps assigned TRBD1 or TRBD2 (6 bases each). Sequenced: blood. The CDR3, as DNA: TGTGCCAGCAGCTCCGAGGGGGGCTCCTACAATGAGCAGTTCTTC. This translates into CASSSEGGSYNEQFF.